A selection of T cell receptor beta chains follows, all from one sample in a study of T-cell reconstitution after alpha-beta-depleted transplantation in children. One entry per CDR3 protein results from TCRdb running MiXCR on the PCR reads. The sample holds around 200,000 distinct CDR3 sequences, over 15% seen once. The specimen was PBMCs, mostly from graft donor cells, collected 360 days after TCRalphabeta/CD19-depleted stem cell transplant. All receptors come from a male patient aged 2-9 years who had a stem cell transplant for acute lymphoblastic leukemia, so the T cells may come from the graft donor. CDR3s include the opening cysteine and the closing phenylalanine or tryptophan. A D gene is named only where the DNA matches it firmly. Clone size appears in some rows only: once, few, many, or a class for an expanded clone.

>.|TRBJ2-7|TRBV3-1|TRBD1
TGTGCCAGCAGCCAAGATAGGACAGGGAGTGCCTACGAGCAGTACTTC
CASSQDRTGSAYEQYF
>.|TRBJ2-5|TRBV7-2|TRBD1
TGTGCCAGCAGCTTAGGCACAGGGGCCGTCAAGACCCAGTACTTC
CASSLGTGAVKTQYF
>many|TRBJ2-6|TRBV28|.
TGTGCCAGCAGCTCTCCGGGACGGACCGCAGCCAACGTCCTGACTTTC
CASSSPGRTAANVLTF
>.|TRBJ2-2|TRBV14|.
TGTGCCAGCAGCCCTGGGACAAACCCCGGGGAGCTGTTTTTT
CASSPGTNPGELFF
>.|TRBJ2-7|TRBV6-2/TRBV6-3|.
TGTGCCAGCAGTTACAGCAACGAGCAGTACTTC
CASSYSNEQYF
>once|TRBJ2-7|TRBV14|TRBD2
TGTGCCAGCAGCCAAGAGACGGCACGGGCTAGCGGGCGAAGCTCCTACGAGCAGTACTTC
CASSQETARASGRSSYEQYF
>.|TRBJ1-5|TRBV12-3/TRBV12-4|TRBD1
TGTGCCAGCAGTCCGTCCCCGGGACAGGGGGGCAATCAGCCCCAGCATTTT
CASSPSPGQGGNQPQHF
>few|TRBJ2-1|TRBV3-1|TRBD1
TGTGCCAGCAGCCAAGATTTGGGACAGGGGTGGAATGAGCAGTTCTTC
CASSQDLGQGWNEQFF
>few|TRBJ1-5|TRBV18|.
TGTGCCAGCTCGCCCCTTGGGGTTGGCAATCAGCCCCAGCATTTT
CASSPLGVGNQPQHF
>few|TRBJ2-2|TRBV7-9|TRBD1
TGTGCCAGCAGCCCTCGACAGGGTGGAACCGGGGAGCTGTTTTTT
CASSPRQGGTGELFF
>few|TRBJ1-2|TRBV12-3/TRBV12-4|TRBD1
TGTGCCAGCAGTAGGGGGCCCCTCTATGGCTACACCTTC
CASSRGPLYGYTF
>few|TRBJ1-4|TRBV6-1|.
TGTGCCAGCAGTGAAGCATTCGAGGGTCGGTTTTTT
CASSEAFEGRFF
>few|TRBJ1-5|TRBV12-3/TRBV12-4|.
TGTGCCAGCACCTTTACAGGGTCCCATCAGCCCCAGCATTTT
CASTFTGSHQPQHF
>.|TRBJ1-5|TRBV20-1|.
TGCAGTGCTAGAGATCTTGGACAGATTAGCAATCAGCCCCAGCATTTT
CSARDLGQISNQPQHF
>few|TRBJ2-2|TRBV7-9|.
TGTGCCAGCAGCCCCATAGGGACTAACACCGGGGAGCTGTTTTTT
CASSPIGTNTGELFF
>.|TRBJ2-3|TRBV12-3/TRBV12-4|TRBD2
TGTGCCAGCAGTCCCGGTAGCGGGGGCCCTCGCGATACGCAGTATTTT
CASSPGSGGPRDTQYF
>few|TRBJ1-3|TRBV12-3/TRBV12-4|.
TGTGCCAGCAGTTTAGTAGAGTATGGAAACACCATATATTTT
CASSLVEYGNTIYF
>.|TRBJ2-5|TRBV5-1|.
TGCGCCAGCAGCAACGGGGTACAAGAGACCCAGTACTTC
CASSNGVQETQYF
>.|TRBJ2-2|TRBV11-2|TRBD2
TGTGCCAGCAGCTTTCTTCCACTAGCGGGGGGGTCAAACACCGGGGAGCTGTTTTTT
CASSFLPLAGGSNTGELFF
>.|TRBJ2-7|TRBV27|TRBD1
TGTGCCAGCAGCCTGACAGGGTTCTACGAGCAGTACTTC
CASSLTGFYEQYF
>few|TRBJ1-6|TRBV5-5|.
TGTGCCAGCAGGGCGAATCGTCCCTATAATTCACCCCTCCACTTT
CASRANRPYNSPLHF
>few|TRBJ2-7|TRBV5-4|TRBD1
TGTGCCAGCAGCTTGGGTTGGGGATCTACAGGGGGAGGCGGCTACGAGCAGTACTTC
CASSLGWGSTGGGGYEQYF
>.|TRBJ1-2|TRBV20-1|.
TGCAGTGCTGGGGGGGCGTCGGCCTATGGCTACACCTTC
CSAGGASAYGYTF
>.|TRBJ2-3|TRBV7-3|.
TGTGCCAGCAGCCCCGGGACACTGCCCACAGATACGCAGTATTTT
CASSPGTLPTDTQYF
>.|TRBJ2-5|TRBV19|TRBD1
TGTGCCAGTAGTATAGATAAGGGGGCTACAGGGACCCAGTACTTC
CASSIDKGATGTQYF
>many|TRBJ2-7|TRBV5-6|TRBD1
TGTGCCAGCAGCTTCCTCCAGGGGGCTACCTCCTACGAGCAGTACTTC
CASSFLQGATSYEQYF
>.|TRBJ1-2|TRBV4-3|.
TGCGCCAGCAGCCTGGGGGACAAGGACTTGGGCGGCTACACCTTC
CASSLGDKDLGGYTF